These 18 T cell receptor beta chains came from one sample sequenced in a study of control samples from healthy donors and cancer patients. Some clones are missing from TCRdb's copy, which holds only in-frame ones; the method was immunoSEQ multiplex PCR. The sample lists about 85,000 clones; about 89% were seen once. Sequenced sample: blood. All receptors come from a woman aged 55-70 years in good health.

This rearrangement joins TRBV10-3 to TRBJ1-2; TRBD1 aligns across 10 bases. The ends lost 3 bases at V and 3 bases at J; junction bases unmatched: 7. The CDR3 has 16 residues. Germline CDR1 is ENHRY and CDR2 is SYGVKD. CDR3: CAISDFRGQGYYGYTF. The CDR3 DNA sequence: TGTGCCATCAGTGATTTTCGGGGACAGGGGTACTATGGCTACACCTTC.

This chain uses TRBV2 with TRBJ1-5, with a possible D match to TRBD1 (6 bases). Germline values: CDR1 SNHLY, CDR2 FYNNEI. This CDR3 region has 14 residues. V dropped 5 bases and J dropped 2 bases, with 10 bases sitting between them. The CDR3 here is CASSRDTRNQPQHF. DNA of the CDR3: TGTGCCAGCAGTAGGGACACCCGCAATCAGCCCCAGCATTTT.

The chain joins TRBV5-1 to TRBJ2-1; 10 bases fit TRBD2. V lost 5 bases and J lost 3; bases outside the gene matches: 5. The CDR3 extends over 15 amino acids. Germline lookup yields CDR1 SGHRS and CDR2 YFSETQ. Here the CDR3 reads CASRDPSGGYNEQFF. In DNA form, the CDR3 reads TGCGCCAGCAGGGACCCTAGCGGGGGCTACAATGAGCAGTTCTTC.

The chain combines TRBV5-1 with TRBJ1-1, with D perhaps TRBD1 (6 bases). CDR1 and CDR2 (germline): SGHRS, YFSETQ. The V end was cut by 1 base, the J end by 4 bases, with 20 bases between. The CDR3 covers 17 residues. The CDR3 nucleotides are TGCGCCAGCAGCTTGTTTGTCTCTAACAGGGAGGGCACTGAAGCTTTCTTT. This gives the protein CASSLFVSNREGTEAFF.

This chain joins TRBV6-5 and TRBJ1-2; D not certain. CDR1 is MNHEY, CDR2 SVGAGI, per germline. Between the trimmed V and J ends, which lost 11 bases and 6 bases, there was a span of 19 bases. This CDR3 comprises 13 residues. CDR3 sequence reads: CAASLTETDGYTF. The CDR3 bases are TGTGCCGCCTCCCTGACGGAGACTGATGGCTACACCTTC.

The gene calls are TRBV7-2 and TRBJ2-5, with a weak D call TRBD1 (6 bases). The CDR3 loop spans 15 amino acids. With 3 bases removed from V and 10 bases from J, the gap between germline ends came to 21 bases. Per germline, CDR1 SGHTA and CDR2 FQGNSA. CDR3: CASSFSTGQGFFQYF. In DNA form, the CDR3 reads TGTGCCAGCAGCTTTTCGACAGGCCAGGGTTTTTTCCAGTACTTC.

The chain uses TRBV4-2 and TRBJ1-2; D is possibly TRBD1 (6 bases). The CDR3 spans 17 residues. Germline V gene lookup returns CDR1 LGHNA and CDR2 YNFKEQ. Trimming left V 3 bases short and J 6 bases short, with 23 bases between. The CDR3 loop is CASSHPQDRAVPNGYTF. DNA of the CDR3: TGTGCCAGCAGCCATCCCCAGGACAGAGCGGTACCTAATGGCTACACCTTC.

This sequence joins TRBV20-1 and TRBJ2-6; D unclear. Germline values: CDR1 DFQATT, CDR2 SNEGSKA (reference sequence). V gave up 3 bases and J gave up 0 bases, with 9 bases separating them. This CDR3 spans 15 amino acids. Here the CDR3 DNA reads TGCAGTGCTAGTGAAGGAAACTCTGGGGCCAACGTCCTGACTTTC. This sequence encodes CSASEGNSGANVLTF.

This chain connects TRBV19 to TRBJ1-2; D ambiguous. This CDR3 has 13 amino acids. V gave up 1 base and J gave up 3 bases, with 6 bases separating them. In germline, CDR1 is LNHDA, CDR2 SQIVND (reference sequence). The CDR3 loop reads CASSIAGYYGYTF. The DNA for the CDR3 is TGTGCCAGTAGTATAGCTGGGTACTATGGCTACACCTTC.

The rearrangement uses TRBV9 and TRBJ2-3; tentatively, D is TRBD2 (6 bases). V shed 2 bases and J shed 10 bases, with 20 bases lying between them. This CDR3 comprises 15 residues. Germline-derived CDR1 and CDR2 are SGDLS and YYNGEE. This CDR3 is CASSVSGLSPRPQYF. In DNA, the CDR3 is TGTGCCAGCAGCGTTAGCGGTTTGTCTCCTCGGCCGCAGTATTTT. The complete variable domain, with remaining parts taken from reference TRBV9 and TRBJ2-3, reads DSGVTQTPKHLITATGQRVTLRCSPRSGDLSVYWYQQSLDQGLQFLIQYYNGEERAKGNILERFSAQQFPDLHSELNLSSLELGDSALYFCASSVSGLSPRPQYFGPGTRLTVL.

The V gene is TRBV10-1, the J gene TRBJ2-5; no clear D. Per germline, CDR1 WNHNN and CDR2 SYGVQD (reference sequence). CDR3 length: 11 residues. Trimming cost V 6 bases and J 4 bases, with 6 bases left between them. CDR3 sequence (DNA): TGCGCCAGCAGGGCATTAGAGACCCAGTACTTC. Protein sequence: CASRALETQYF.

The chain joins TRBV27 to TRBJ1-1; no reliable D call. Trimming took 2 bases from V and 0 from J, leaving 7 bases between them. The CDR3 extends over 14 amino acids. Germline V gene sequence: CDR1 MNHEY, CDR2 SMNVEV (reference sequence). The chain's CDR3 is CASSLGQMNTEAFF. In nucleotides, the CDR3 is TGTGCCAGCAGTTTAGGGCAGATGAACACTGAAGCTTTCTTT.

The V gene is TRBV10-3, the J gene TRBJ1-6, with no clear D. This CDR3 region has 13 residues. Germline V gives CDR1 ENHRY, CDR2 SYGVKD. V was clipped by 10 bases and J by 7 bases, with 14 bases between them. The CDR3 DNA is TGTGCCAAGAGACACTCCCCCAATTCACCCCTCCACTTT. Encoded protein: CAKRHSPNSPLHF.

The J gene is TRBJ1-5, the V gene TRBV21-1. TRBV21-1 is labeled a pseudogene. CDR3 length: 16 amino acids. CDR3 nucleotides: TGTGCCACCCCCAGGATCGGGGGCGAGGGCAATCAGCCCCAGCATTTT. Encoded protein: CATPRIGGEGNQPQHF.

The V gene is TRBV5-1, the J gene TRBJ2-7, with D tentatively TRBD1 (5 bases). Trimming left V 0 bases short and J 5 bases short, with 12 bases between. Germline V gene lookup returns CDR1 SGHRS and CDR2 YFSETQ. CDR3 length: 14 amino acids. CDR3 residues: CASSLAPGFHEQYF. In DNA, the CDR3 is TGCGCCAGCAGCTTGGCGCCAGGGTTCCACGAGCAGTACTTC.

The gene calls are TRBV2 and TRBJ1-3, with D hard to call. The CDR3 contains 14 residues. Trimming removed 1 base from V and 4 bases from J, with 8 bases in between. Germline lookup yields CDR1 SNHLY and CDR2 FYNNEI. CDR3 region: CASSEEGSGNTIYF. The CDR3 DNA reads TGTGCCAGCAGTGAAGAGGGTTCCGGAAACACCATATATTTT. The whole variable domain, remainder taken from reference TRBV2 and TRBJ1-3, is EPEVTQTPSHQVTQMGQEVILRCVPISNHLYFYWYRQILGQKVEFLVSFYNNEISEKSEIFDDQFSVERPDGSNFTLKIRSTKLEDSAMYFCASSEEGSGNTIYFGEGSWLTVV.

Only a few counts were recorded for this clone. The chain links TRBV4-1 to TRBJ1-5; 7 bases are shared with TRBD1. J lost 7 bases, V lost 2 bases, and 14 bases had no gene match. The germline CDR1 and CDR2 sequences are MGHRA and YSYEKL. The CDR3 contains 17 residues. DNA for the CDR3: TGCGCCAGCAGCCAATATCCCAACAGGGGCGTGGGGCAGCCCCAGCATTTT. Amino acids: CASSQYPNRGVGQPQHF.

This chain joins TRBV6-5 and TRBJ2-5, with D perhaps being TRBD1 or TRBD2 (5 bases each). Germline CDR1 MNHEY, CDR2 SVGAGI. CDR3 length: 15 amino acids. Trimming took 0 bases from V and 5 from J, leaving 13 bases between them. The DNA of the CDR3 is TGTGCCAGCAGTTACTCTGGGACCCCCGGGGAGACCCAGTACTTC. Translated: CASSYSGTPGETQYF.